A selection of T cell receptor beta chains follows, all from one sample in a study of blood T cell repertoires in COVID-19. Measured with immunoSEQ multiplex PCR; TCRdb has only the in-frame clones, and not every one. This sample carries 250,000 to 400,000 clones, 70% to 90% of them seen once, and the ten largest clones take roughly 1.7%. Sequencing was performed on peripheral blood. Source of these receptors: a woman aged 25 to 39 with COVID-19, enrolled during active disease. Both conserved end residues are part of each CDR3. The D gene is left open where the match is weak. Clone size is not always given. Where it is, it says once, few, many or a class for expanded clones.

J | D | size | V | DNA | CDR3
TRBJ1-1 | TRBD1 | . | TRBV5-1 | TGCGCCAGCAGCCTCCAGGGGGGAAAAGAAGCTTTCTTT | CASSLQGGKEAFF
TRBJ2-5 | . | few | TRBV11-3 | TGTGCCAGCAGTCCAGGGGCGAGTTATAAGACCCAGTACTTC | CASSPGASYKTQYF
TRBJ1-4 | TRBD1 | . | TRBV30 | TGTGCCTGGAGTACGGGACAGGGGATGGAAAAACTGTTTTTT | CAWSTGQGMEKLFF
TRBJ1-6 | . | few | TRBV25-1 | TGTGCCAGCAGTGAAGGACAGCTCTATAATTCACCCCTCCACTTT | CASSEGQLYNSPLHF
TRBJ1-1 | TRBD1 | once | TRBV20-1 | TGCAGTGGGACAGGACTCACTGAAGCTTTCTTT | CSGTGLTEAFF
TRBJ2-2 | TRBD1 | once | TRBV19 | TGTGCCAGCCACCTCGGACAGGGGGCCGGCACCGGGGAGCTGTTTTTT | CASHLGQGAGTGELFF
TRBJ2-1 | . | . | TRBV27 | TGTGCCAGCAGTTTAACGCTAGCCTATGAGCAGTTCTTC | CASSLTLAYEQFF
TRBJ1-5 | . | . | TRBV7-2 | TGTGCCAGCAGCTTAGACGGGAATCAGCCCCAGCATTTT | CASSLDGNQPQHF
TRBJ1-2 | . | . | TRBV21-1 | TGTGCCAGCAGCAAAGTTCCCACTAACTATGGCTACACCTTC | CASSKVPTNYGYTF
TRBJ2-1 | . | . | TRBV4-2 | TGTGCCAGCAGCCTTGGCGGTACGAGCTACAATGAGCAGTTCTTC | CASSLGGTSYNEQFF
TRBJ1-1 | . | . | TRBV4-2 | TGTGCCAGCAGCCAATTGGAGGGCGTGGACACTGAAGCTTTCTTT | CASSQLEGVDTEAFF
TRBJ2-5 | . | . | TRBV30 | TGTGCCTGGAGTGGAGGAGGCGGGGAGACCCAGTACTTC | CAWSGGGGETQYF
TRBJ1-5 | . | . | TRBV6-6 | TGTGCCAGCAGCCCCACCCGGACAGGCAATCAGCCCCAGCATTTT | CASSPTRTGNQPQHF
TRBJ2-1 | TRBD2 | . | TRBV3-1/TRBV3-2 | TGTGCCAGCAGCCCCCGACTAGCGGGGGCCTTCAATGAGCAGTTCTTC | CASSPRLAGAFNEQFF
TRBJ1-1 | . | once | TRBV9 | TGTGCCAGCAGCGTAGTGTCCGGGGTGAACACTGAAGCTTTCTTT | CASSVVSGVNTEAFF
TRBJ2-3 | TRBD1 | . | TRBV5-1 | TGCGCCAGCAGCTTGAAGGGGGCCCTCACAGATACGCAGTATTTT | CASSLKGALTDTQYF
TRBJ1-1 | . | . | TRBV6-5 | TGTGCCAGCAGTTACTCGAGGAGGGTGCGGATAACTGAAGCTTTCTTT | CASSYSRRVRITEAFF
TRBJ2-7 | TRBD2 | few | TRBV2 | TGTGCCAGCACCACTAGCGGGAGAAGCTCCTACGAGCAGTACTTC | CASTTSGRSSYEQYF
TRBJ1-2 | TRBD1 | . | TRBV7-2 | TGTGCCAGCAGCTTAGCGCGCGACAGGGAGTATGGCTACACCTTC | CASSLARDREYGYTF
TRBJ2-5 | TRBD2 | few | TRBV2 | TGTGCCAGCAGCGCCGCGGGAGCGGGGGTGGAGACCCAGTACTTC | CASSAAGAGVETQYF